The rows below give T cell receptor beta chains drawn from one sample of a study of blood T cell repertoires in COVID-19. Assay used: immunoSEQ multiplex PCR; TCRdb lists only in-frame clones, some missing. Seen here are about 200,000 clones, around 86% observed once, and the top ten hold under 7%. The sample was peripheral blood. The receptors stem from a man between 60 and 75 years old who had recovered from COVID-19. The CDR3 runs from the conserved cysteine through the conserved F or W.

j_call: TRBJ1-5; v_call: TRBV3-1/TRBV3-2; cdr3_aa: CASSRTGGADQPQHF
j_call: TRBJ2-1; v_call: TRBV27; cdr3_aa: CASSPGTSGIYNEQFF
j_call: TRBJ2-1; v_call: TRBV21-1; cdr3_aa: CASFYSGCFNEQFF
j_call: TRBJ2-1; v_call: TRBV5-6; cdr3_aa: CASSFDRGHNEQFF
j_call: TRBJ2-7; v_call: TRBV2; cdr3_aa: CASIRTYEQYF
j_call: TRBJ2-3; v_call: TRBV4-1; cdr3_aa: CASSPWTGKSTDTQYF
j_call: TRBJ2-3; v_call: TRBV27; cdr3_aa: CASSARLAVNTQYF
j_call: TRBJ2-7; v_call: TRBV19; cdr3_aa: CASSPNPQGTYEQYF
j_call: TRBJ2-4; v_call: TRBV10-2; cdr3_aa: CASKSIEAKNIQYF
j_call: TRBJ2-1; v_call: TRBV7-2; cdr3_aa: CASSSSGKYNEQFF
j_call: TRBJ2-2; v_call: TRBV2; cdr3_aa: CASSDPGQGTGELFF
j_call: TRBJ2-5; v_call: TRBV9; cdr3_aa: CASSAGTDKETQYF
j_call: TRBJ1-2; v_call: TRBV7-9; cdr3_aa: CASSLAGQGGGYGYTF
j_call: TRBJ2-1; v_call: TRBV7-9; cdr3_aa: CASSSSGRTPYNEQFF
j_call: TRBJ1-1; v_call: TRBV5-1; cdr3_aa: CASTGQGMNTEAFF
j_call: TRBJ2-7; v_call: TRBV19; cdr3_aa: CASSMTSGNSYEQYF
j_call: TRBJ2-7; v_call: TRBV30; cdr3_aa: CAWKIGDEQYF
j_call: TRBJ2-1; v_call: TRBV5-6; cdr3_aa: CASSLGTVWDEQFF
j_call: TRBJ2-2; v_call: TRBV24-1; cdr3_aa: CATSDFGTGELFF
j_call: TRBJ2-2; v_call: TRBV15; cdr3_aa: CATSRDIAPNTGELFF
j_call: TRBJ1-5; v_call: TRBV28; cdr3_aa: CASRLQGPYQPQHF
j_call: TRBJ1-1; v_call: TRBV4-1; cdr3_aa: CASSHQGISEAFF
j_call: TRBJ1-1; v_call: TRBV6-1; cdr3_aa: CASSDHGTGGLAFF
j_call: TRBJ2-2; v_call: TRBV7-2; cdr3_aa: CASSSPGGGNTGELFF
j_call: TRBJ2-5; v_call: TRBV3-1/TRBV3-2; cdr3_aa: CASSQPDRLTQYF
j_call: TRBJ2-1; v_call: TRBV7-9; cdr3_aa: CASSHRDIKRDEQFF
j_call: TRBJ1-5; v_call: TRBV6-5; cdr3_aa: CASRETGGAYQPQHF
j_call: TRBJ1-3; v_call: TRBV11-2; cdr3_aa: CASSRPADIPGNTIYF
j_call: TRBJ1-2; v_call: TRBV6-5; cdr3_aa: CASRAGGGYGYTF
j_call: TRBJ2-1; v_call: TRBV7-2; cdr3_aa: CASSPGLAGYNEQFF
j_call: TRBJ2-1; v_call: TRBV6-5; cdr3_aa: CASSYSGTGLPNEQFF
j_call: TRBJ1-5; v_call: TRBV5-4; cdr3_aa: CASSLTGSNQPQHF